A single sample is the source of the 8 T cell receptor beta chains below, sequenced in a study of T cell changes during pregnancy in multiple sclerosis. Profiled with immunoSEQ multiplex PCR; TCRdb holds only in-frame clones, not every one. The table shows around 50,000 clones, with nearly 95% occurring only once. The input for sequencing was CD4+ T cells from peripheral blood mononuclear cells, taken after pregnancy. These receptors all come from a female donor in good health, enrolled as a control in a pregnancy study.

The V gene is TRBV27, the J gene TRBJ1-1; 8 bases align to TRBD1. Trimming cost V 5 bases and J 0 bases; bases outside gene matches: 11. Germline CDR1 is MNHEY and CDR2 is SMNVEV (reference sequence). There are 17 residues in the CDR3. The CDR3 DNA follows: TGTGCCAGCAGTAGCGGACAGGGCCGATCCATGAACACTGAAGCTTTCTTT. This translates into CASSSGQGRSMNTEAFF.

This rearrangement joins TRBV5-4 to TRBJ2-1, with D tentatively TRBD2 (6 bases). Per germline, CDR1 SGHNT and CDR2 YYREEE (reference sequence). V was trimmed by 4 bases and J by 0 bases, leaving 14 bases between them. The CDR3 has 16 amino acids. The CDR3 DNA sequence: TGTGCCAGCAGCGGGGCTGTCGGGGGCTCCTACAATGAGCAGTTCTTC. This codes for CASSGAVGGSYNEQFF.

The genes are TRBV28 and TRBJ1-1; no clear D gene. CDR1 is MDHEN, CDR2 SYDVKM, per germline. CDR3 length equals 13 residues. The germline V and J ends were trimmed by 3 bases and 11 bases, with 16 bases remaining between them. The CDR3 reads CASSFSGPRVAFF. The CDR3 DNA sequence: TGTGCCAGCAGTTTTAGCGGCCCCCGGGTGGCTTTCTTT.

This chain joins TRBV5-1 and TRBJ2-3; D remains ambiguous. Trimming stripped 1 base from V and 4 bases from J, with 4 bases between. Per the germline V gene, CDR1 is SGHRS and CDR2 is YFSETQ. The CDR3 loop spans 12 amino acids. The CDR3 sequence is CASSLYADTQYF. The CDR3 DNA sequence: TGCGCCAGCAGCTTGTATGCAGATACGCAGTATTTT. Supplemented by reference TRBV5-1 and TRBJ2-3, the full variable domain reads KAGVTQTPRYLIKTRGQQVTLSCSPISGHRSVSWYQQTPGQGLQFLFEYFSETQRNKGNFPGRFSGRQFSNSRSEMNVSTLELGDSALYLCASSLYADTQYFGPGTRLTVL.

The V gene is TRBV2, the J gene TRBJ2-1; D possibly corresponds to TRBD2 (6 bases). The CDR3 contains 14 residues. Germline V CDR1 and CDR2: SNHLY, FYNNEI. V lost 6 bases and J 7 bases, leaving 16 bases between the germline ends. Written as DNA, the CDR3 is TGTGCCAGCAGCAACTTTGGGCGGGGAAATGAGCAGTTCTTC. Translating gives CASSNFGRGNEQFF.

This clone was detected once. The chain links TRBV18 to TRBJ2-7, with 7 bases matching TRBD2. CDR3 size: 16 residues. Germline V gene sequence: CDR1 KGHSH, CDR2 LQKENI. The J segment lost 7 bases and the V segment lost 2 bases, leaving 14 bases of the junction unmatched. CDR3 amino acids: CASSPTATSEGGEQYF. Here the CDR3 DNA reads TGTGCCAGCTCACCAACGGCCACTAGCGAAGGAGGGGAGCAGTACTTC.

This rearrangement joins TRBV2 to TRBJ1-6, with D unclear. V shed 8 bases and J shed 10 bases, with 15 bases lying between them. Germline V lookup: CDR1 SNHLY, CDR2 FYNNEI. There are 13 residues in the CDR3. For the CDR3, the DNA is TGTGCCAGCTTTAGGGAGTTCGGATCACCCCTCCACTTT. This gives the protein CASFREFGSPLHF.

This rearrangement joins TRBV30 to TRBJ2-4; D not certain. The CDR3 spans 13 residues. V lost 7 bases, J lost 0 bases, and 10 bases lay in between. Looked up from germline, CDR1 is GTSNPN and CDR2 is SVGIG (reference sequence). The CDR3 DNA follows: TGTGCCTTTAACACGTTAGCCAAAAACATTCAGTACTTC. Translation gives CAFNTLAKNIQYF.